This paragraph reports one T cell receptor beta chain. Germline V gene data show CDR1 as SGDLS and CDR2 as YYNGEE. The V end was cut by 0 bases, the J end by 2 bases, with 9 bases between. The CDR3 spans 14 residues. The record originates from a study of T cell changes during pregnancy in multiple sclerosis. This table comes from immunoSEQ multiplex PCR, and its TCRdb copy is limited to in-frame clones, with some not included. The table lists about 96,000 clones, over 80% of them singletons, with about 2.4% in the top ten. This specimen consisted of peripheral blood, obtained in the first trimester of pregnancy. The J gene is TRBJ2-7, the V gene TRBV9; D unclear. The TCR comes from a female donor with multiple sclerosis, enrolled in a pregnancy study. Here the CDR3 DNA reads TGTGCCAGCAGCGTAGGGGCTGAAGCCTACGAGCAGTACTTC. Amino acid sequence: CASSVGAEAYEQYF.